These 25 T cell receptor beta chains share one sample of origin, sequenced in a study of cytomegalovirus exposure and HLA in healthy donors. Using immunoSEQ multiplex PCR, the repertoire was profiled, and TCRdb retains in-frame clones only, with some absent. The sample contains about 310,000 clones, roughly 87% of which appear only once. Sequenced sample: PBMCs. These receptors were taken from a man under 40 in good health and CMV-seronegative.

V and J are TRBV2 and TRBJ2-2; 7 nucleotides align to TRBD2. The CDR3 covers 15 residues. V shed 7 bases, J shed 1 base, and the junction held 6 bases outside the gene matches. The germline V gene encodes CDR1 SNHLY and CDR2 FYNNEI. Written as DNA, the CDR3 is TGTGCCAGCATCCGGGACTATCTGAACACCGGGGAGCTGTTTTTT. Protein sequence: CASIRDYLNTGELFF.

Only a few counts were recorded for this clone. The CDR3 is CASRGTVSYYEQYF. The CDR3 nucleotides read TGTGCCAGCAGGGGGACAGTTTCTTACTACGAGCAGTACTTC. This chain joins TRBV27 and TRBJ2-7; 7 bases match TRBD1. The ends lost 6 bases at V and 3 bases at J; junction bases unmatched: 8. Germline CDR1 MNHEY, CDR2 SMNVEV (reference sequence). CDR3 size: 14 residues.

V gene TRBV5-6 combines with J gene TRBJ2-5; D call uncertain. In germline, CDR1 is SGHDT, CDR2 YYEEEE. The CDR3 covers 12 residues. V shed 1 base and J shed 3 bases, with 4 bases lying between them. The CDR3 DNA reads TGTGCCAGCAGCTTGATAGAAGAGACCCAGTACTTC. Residues: CASSLIEETQYF.

V is TRBV4-3 and J is TRBJ1-1, with a tentative D call TRBD1 (6 bases). The CDR3 length is 16 residues. V lost 0 bases to trimming and J lost 1 base, with 12 bases between them. The germline gives CDR1 LGHNA, CDR2 YSLEER. The chain's CDR3 is CASSQEGGRGNTEAFF. For the CDR3, the DNA is TGCGCCAGCAGCCAAGAGGGGGGGCGAGGGAACACTGAAGCTTTCTTT.

The chain joins TRBV4-1 to TRBJ1-4; 8 bases match TRBD1. This CDR3 is 17 amino acids long. V lost 4 bases to trimming and J lost 6 bases; unmatched junction nucleotides: 13. Germline V gene data show CDR1 as MGHRA and CDR2 as YSYEKL. The CDR3 region has the DNA TGCGCCAGCAGCCGCGGGACAGGAGGGATGAGGGATGAAAAACTGTTTTTT. Amino acids: CASSRGTGGMRDEKLFF.

This chain joins TRBV4-1 and TRBJ2-7, with 11 nucleotides matching TRBD1. V lost 3 bases to trimming and J lost 10 bases; unmatched junction nucleotides: 11. The length of the CDR3 is 15 residues. Germline CDR1 reads MGHRA; CDR2 reads YSYEKL. DNA of the CDR3: TGCGCCAGCAGCCAGGGGGTAATGGACAGGGGGCTTCAGTACTTC. Translation gives CASSQGVMDRGLQYF.

The chain couples TRBV6-6 to TRBJ2-7; the match to TRBD1 covers 7 bases. The germline gives CDR1 MNHNY, CDR2 SVGAGI (reference sequence). The CDR3 has 14 amino acids. With 2 bases clipped from V and 0 bases from J, the junction kept 1 base outside the gene matches. CDR3 nucleotide sequence: TGTGCCAGCAGTTACCCAGGGGGCTCCTACGAGCAGTACTTC. It encodes CASSYPGGSYEQYF.

This chain uses TRBV7-9 with TRBJ2-3; D is perhaps TRBD2 (5 bases). Trimming left V 4 bases short and J 3 bases short, with 8 bases between. In germline, CDR1 is SEHNR, CDR2 FQNEAQ (reference sequence). CDR3 length: 13 amino acids. The CDR3 region has the DNA TGTGCCAGCAGCTATCGGGGTACAGATACGCAGTATTTT. The encoded protein is CASSYRGTDTQYF.

In its sample, this clone was seen once. The chain uses TRBV6-6 and TRBJ1-2, with 7 bases that match TRBD1. The CDR3 consists of 13 residues. Trimming took 2 bases from V and 6 from J; bases not matched to a gene: 3. Germline CDR1 is MNHNY and CDR2 is SVGAGI (reference sequence). This CDR3 reads CASSYGQENGYTF. The CDR3 DNA sequence: TGTGCCAGCAGTTACGGACAGGAGAATGGCTACACCTTC.

The chain is built from TRBV2 and TRBJ1-2, with D maybe TRBD1 (6 bases). CDR3 length equals 16 residues. CDR1 SNHLY and CDR2 FYNNEI come from the germline V gene. V dropped 2 bases and J dropped 4 bases, with 17 bases sitting between them. The CDR3 nucleotides read TGTGCCAGCAGTGAACTAGCGGGGGGCAATAGCTATGGCTACACCTTC. Translated, it gives CASSELAGGNSYGYTF.

This clone appeared once. V usage is TRBV10-2 and J usage is TRBJ2-7; 10 bases are a match to TRBD2. The CDR3 is made up of 15 amino acids. CDR1 and CDR2 (germline): WSHSY, SAAADI. Unmatched junction bases numbered 5, after V lost 5 bases and J lost 1 base. The CDR3 nucleotides read TGCGCCAGCAGTTCCGGGACTAGCGTTTCCTACGAGCAGTACTTC. This gives the protein CASSSGTSVSYEQYF.

The chain joins TRBV19 to TRBJ2-6; TRBD2 is a possible D gene (6 bases). CDR1 LNHDA and CDR2 SQIVND come from the germline V gene (reference sequence). This CDR3 region has 18 residues. The V gene lost 2 bases and the J gene lost 4 bases, with 18 bases spanning the gap. The CDR3 bases are TGTGCCAGTAGTATAATTTATCGGGGGTATGGAGGGGCCAACGTCCTGACTTTC. Protein product: CASSIIYRGYGGANVLTF.

The chain combines TRBV5-1 with TRBJ2-7, with no clear D. Germline assignment: CDR1 SGHRS and CDR2 YFSETQ. Trimming took off 4 bases at V and 6 bases at J, with 14 bases between the two ends. The CDR3 sequence is 13 residues long. The CDR3 region is CASSRGSSSEQYF. The DNA for the CDR3 is TGCGCCAGCAGCCGAGGAAGTTCTAGCGAGCAGTACTTC.

This sequence joins TRBV27 and TRBJ2-3; the match to TRBD2 covers 14 bases. Germline loops: CDR1 MNHEY, CDR2 SMNVEV (reference sequence). This CDR3 is built from 18 residues. The V gene end was trimmed by 3 bases and the J gene end by 2 bases; junction bases not matched to a gene: 7. DNA for the CDR3: TGTGCCAGCAGTTTGGGACTAGCGGGGGACTATTCCACAGATACGCAGTATTTT. The encoded protein is CASSLGLAGDYSTDTQYF.

The rearrangement uses TRBV2 and TRBJ1-5; 7 positions match TRBD1. CDR1 is SNHLY and CDR2 is FYNNEI in the germline V gene. The trim removed 6 bases at V and 4 bases at J, leaving 6 bases unmatched. The length of the CDR3 is 14 residues. The CDR3 nucleotides are TGTGCCAGCAGCTTTGAGACAGGGAATCAGCCCCAGCATTTT. It is translated as CASSFETGNQPQHF.

The chain employs TRBV19 and TRBJ2-3; the D is unclear. Per germline, CDR1 LNHDA and CDR2 SQIVND (reference sequence). The CDR3 extends over 15 amino acids. The V gene lost 1 base and the J gene lost 1 base, with 9 bases spanning the gap. For the CDR3, the DNA is TGTGCCAGTAGTATAGGGCAATACCGCACAGATACGCAGTATTTT. Its translation is CASSIGQYRTDTQYF.

The chain carries TRBV2 and TRBJ1-5; D unclear. Germline-derived CDR1 and CDR2 are SNHLY and FYNNEI. This CDR3 is 14 amino acids long. V lost 1 base to trimming and J lost 7 bases, with 11 bases between them. CDR3 nucleotide sequence: TGTGCCAGCAGTGAAGGGGAGGGTCGGCAGCCCCAGCATTTT. Protein: CASSEGEGRQPQHF.

The gene calls are TRBV5-4 and TRBJ2-7, with 7 bases fitting TRBD1. V lost 3 bases, J lost 2 bases, and 5 bases stayed unmatched. Germline CDR1 reads SGHNT; CDR2 reads YYREEE (reference sequence). CDR3 size: 14 residues. This CDR3 reads CASSSMTGTYEQYF. CDR3 coding DNA: TGTGCCAGCAGCTCCATGACAGGGACCTACGAGCAGTACTTC.

This sequence joins TRBV4-2 and TRBJ2-5; 9 bases agree with TRBD2. Trimming cost V 4 bases and J 2 bases; bases outside gene matches: 11. From germline, CDR1 is LGHNA and CDR2 YNFKEQ. The CDR3 extends over 17 amino acids. The CDR3 nucleotides are TGTGCCAGCAGCCGGGGGGGTGGGCTAGCGGGGCAAGAGACCCAGTACTTC. This codes for CASSRGGGLAGQETQYF.

CDR3 DNA sequence: TGTGCCAGCAGCCGCGGCTTCGGGGGGACTGAAGCTTTCTTT. Its translation: CASSRGFGGTEAFF. The chain joins TRBV5-6 to TRBJ1-1, with a tentative D call TRBD1 (5 bases). Trimming removed 4 bases from V and 5 bases from J, with 15 bases in between. Germline CDR1 and CDR2: SGHDT and YYEEEE. This CDR3 is built from 14 residues.

The V gene is TRBV4-3, the J gene TRBJ2-7; D might be TRBD2 (6 bases). The CDR3 covers 17 residues. Looked up from germline, CDR1 is LGHNA and CDR2 is YSLEER. V lost 0 bases and J lost 0, with 15 bases in between. CDR3 protein: CASSQDLAGKTSYEQYF. CDR3 sequence (DNA): TGCGCCAGCAGCCAAGATCTTGCGGGGAAAACCTCCTACGAGCAGTACTTC.

This chain joins TRBV7-2 and TRBJ2-1; TRBD1 might be the D (6 bases). CDR1 and CDR2 from the germline V gene are SGHTA and FQGNSA. The CDR3 consists of 15 residues. Trimming cost V 8 bases and J 0 bases, with 14 bases left between them. As DNA, the CDR3 is TGTGCCAGCGGAAAAATAGGGGGCTCCTACAATGAGCAGTTCTTC. It is translated as CASGKIGGSYNEQFF.

V gene TRBV6-1 combines with J gene TRBJ1-1, with D hard to call. Trimming removed 1 base at V and 7 bases at J, with 13 bases between. The CDR3 loop spans 14 amino acids. In germline, CDR1 is MNHNS, CDR2 SASEGT. The chain's CDR3 is CASSEEATGIEAFF. CDR3 nucleotide sequence: TGTGCCAGCAGTGAAGAGGCTACGGGAATTGAAGCTTTCTTT.

J is TRBJ1-2 and V is TRBV7-9; no definite D call. The CDR3 sequence is 11 residues long. V lost 1 base, J lost 13 bases, and 10 bases lay in between. Per the germline V gene, CDR1 is SEHNR and CDR2 is FQNEAQ (reference sequence). The CDR3, as DNA: TGTGCCAGCAGCTTAGGGTGGGAGCCCACCTTC. Its protein is CASSLGWEPTF.

This clone showed up just a few times. The J gene is TRBJ1-6, the V gene TRBV9; TRBD1 might be the D (5 bases). The CDR3 has 15 residues. The V gene lost 4 bases and the J gene lost 7 bases, with 15 bases spanning the gap. Germline CDR1 is SGDLS and CDR2 is YYNGEE. Here the CDR3 reads CASSLQGEGNSPLHF. DNA for the CDR3: TGTGCCAGCAGCCTACAAGGGGAAGGGAATTCACCCCTCCACTTT. Filled out from reference TRBV9 and TRBJ1-6, the complete variable domain reads DSGVTQTPKHLITATGQRVTLRCSPRSGDLSVYWYQQSLDQGLQFLIQYYNGEERAKGNILERFSAQQFPDLHSELNLSSLELGDSALYFCASSLQGEGNSPLHFGNGTRLTVT.